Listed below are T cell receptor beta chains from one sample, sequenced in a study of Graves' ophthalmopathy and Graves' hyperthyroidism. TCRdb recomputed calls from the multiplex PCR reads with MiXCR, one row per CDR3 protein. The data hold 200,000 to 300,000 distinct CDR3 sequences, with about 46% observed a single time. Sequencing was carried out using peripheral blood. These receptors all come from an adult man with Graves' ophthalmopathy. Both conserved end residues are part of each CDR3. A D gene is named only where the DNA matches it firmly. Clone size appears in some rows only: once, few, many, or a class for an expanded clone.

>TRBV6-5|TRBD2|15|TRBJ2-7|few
TGTGCCAGCAGGCGTCGGGGGGGCCGATCGAACGAGCAGTACTTC
CASRRRGGRSNEQYF
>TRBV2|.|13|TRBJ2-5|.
TGTGCCAGCAGGGGCCCCGCCATGGAGACCCAGTACTTC
CASRGPAMETQYF
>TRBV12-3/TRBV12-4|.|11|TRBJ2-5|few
TGTGCCAGCAGTTCCCGGGAAGTCCACTACTTC
CASSSREVHYF
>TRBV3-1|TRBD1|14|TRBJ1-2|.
TGTGCCAGCAGCCAAGACGACAGGGTGGATGGCTACACCTTC
CASSQDDRVDGYTF
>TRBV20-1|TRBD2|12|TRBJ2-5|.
TGCGGTGCCATTAGCGGGAGGGGGACCCAGTACTTC
CGAISGRGTQYF
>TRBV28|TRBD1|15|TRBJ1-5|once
TGTGCCAGCAGTTTCAAGGGGGCGCCTGTTCAGCCCCAGCATTTT
CASSFKGAPVQPQHF
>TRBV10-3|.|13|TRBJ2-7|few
TGTGCCATCAGTCGGGGCCCCCTCTACGAGCAGTACTTC
CAISRGPLYEQYF
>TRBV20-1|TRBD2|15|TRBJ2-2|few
TGCAGTGCTGGATTAGCGGGGGTGAACACCGGGGAGCTGTTTTTT
CSAGLAGVNTGELFF
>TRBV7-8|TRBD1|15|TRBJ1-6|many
TGTGCCAGCAGCACTCCCGGGACAGGGGTTACACCCCTCCACTTT
CASSTPGTGVTPLHF
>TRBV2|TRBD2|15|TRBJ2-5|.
TGTGCCAGCGAAGAGACTAGCGGGGTAGCGGAGACCCAGTACTTC
CASEETSGVAETQYF
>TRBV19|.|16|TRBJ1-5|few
TGTGCCAGTACCCCTATCTTCTCCGGAGGCAATCAGCCCCAGCATTTT
CASTPIFSGGNQPQHF
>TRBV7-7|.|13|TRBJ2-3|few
TGTGCTAGCAGCTCAGGGGGGACAGATACGCAGTATTTT
CASSSGGTDTQYF
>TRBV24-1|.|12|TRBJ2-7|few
TGTGCCACGGCCGGGACCAACTACGAGCAGTACTTC
CATAGTNYEQYF
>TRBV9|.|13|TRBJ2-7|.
TGTGCCAGCAGCGTAGAGGAGAGCTACGAGCAGTACTTC
CASSVEESYEQYF
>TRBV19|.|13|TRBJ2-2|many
TGTGCCAGTAGTACCGACTCCACCGGGGAGCTGTTTTTT
CASSTDSTGELFF
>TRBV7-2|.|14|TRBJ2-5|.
TGTGCCAGCAGCTTAGTTGTGGATCGGGAGACCCAGTACTTC
CASSLVVDRETQYF
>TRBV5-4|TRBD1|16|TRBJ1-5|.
TGTGCCAGCAGCCGACAGGGAACCGTTCTTGATCAGCCCCAGCATTTT
CASSRQGTVLDQPQHF
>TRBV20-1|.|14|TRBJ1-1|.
TGCAGTGCTAGAGCCTCAAACTTGAACACTGAAGCTTTCTTT
CSARASNLNTEAFF
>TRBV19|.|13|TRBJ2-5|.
TGTGCCAGTAGTATAAGGCAGAGAGAGACCCAGTACTTC
CASSIRQRETQYF
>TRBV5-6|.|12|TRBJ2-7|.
TGTGCCAGCAGCCCAGGGGCCTCCCATCGGGACTTC
CASSPGASHRDF
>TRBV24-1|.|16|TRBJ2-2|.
TGTGCCACCAGTGATCTAGGGACTTCGAACACCAGGGAGCTGTTTTTT
CATSDLGTSNTRELFF
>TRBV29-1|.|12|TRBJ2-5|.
TGCAGCGTAGTGGGGGCCCCAGAGACCCAGTACTTC
CSVVGAPETQYF
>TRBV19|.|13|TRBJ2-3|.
TGTGCCAGTACTCCTGACAGCACAGATACGCAGTATTTT
CASTPDSTDTQYF
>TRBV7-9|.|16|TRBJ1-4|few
TGTGCCAGCAGTCTAGCAGCAAACCTAGATCTCGAAAAACTGTTTTTT
CASSLAANLDLEKLFF
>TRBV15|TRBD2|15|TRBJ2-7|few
TGTGCCACCAGCAGAGACCTAGCGGGAGTTTTCGAGCAGTACTTC
CATSRDLAGVFEQYF
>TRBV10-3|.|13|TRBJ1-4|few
TGTGCCGCTAACAGCGATACTAATGAAAAACTGTTTTTT
CAANSDTNEKLFF
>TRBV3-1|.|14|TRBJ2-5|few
TGTGCCAGCAGCCAAGACGGCAACCAAGAGACCCAGTACTTC
CASSQDGNQETQYF
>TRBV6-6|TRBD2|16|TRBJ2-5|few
TGTGCCAGCAGTCCTAGGACTAGCGCCGTACCAGGGACCCAGTACTTC
CASSPRTSAVPGTQYF
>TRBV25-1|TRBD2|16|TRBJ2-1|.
TGTGCCAGCAGTGATTCGGGACTAGGTAGGCTCTTGCGGCAGTTCTTC
CASSDSGLGRLLRQFF
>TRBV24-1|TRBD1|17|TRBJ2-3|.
TGTGCCACCAGTGACCTTGGGGACAGGGGGCTTAAAGATACGCAGTATTTT
CATSDLGDRGLKDTQYF
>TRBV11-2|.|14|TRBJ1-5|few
TGTGCCAGCAGCTGGGACGGCGGCAATCAGCCCCAGCATTTT
CASSWDGGNQPQHF
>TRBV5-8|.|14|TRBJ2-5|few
TGTGCCAGCAGCTTGAAACGGCGGGAAGAGACCCAGTACTTC
CASSLKRREETQYF
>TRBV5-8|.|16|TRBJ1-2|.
TGTGCCAGCAGCTTGGATCTCGGGATGGGAGACTATGGCTACACCTTC
CASSLDLGMGDYGYTF
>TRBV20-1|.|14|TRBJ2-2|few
TGCAGTGCTAGGGCGAGGGGCAGCACCGGGGAGCTGTTTTTT
CSARARGSTGELFF
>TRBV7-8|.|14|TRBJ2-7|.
TGTGCCAGCAGCTTTAGGGGGAAAGACTACGAGCAGTACTTC
CASSFRGKDYEQYF
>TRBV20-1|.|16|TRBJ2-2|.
TGCAGTGCTAGAGATCGGGGGACACCTCGCACCGGGGAGCTGTTTTTT
CSARDRGTPRTGELFF
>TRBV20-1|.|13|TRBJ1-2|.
TGCAGTGCTAGAGGTCGGCCGCATACTGGCTACACCTTC
CSARGRPHTGYTF
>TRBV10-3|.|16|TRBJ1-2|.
TGTGCCAGCAGTTTGACTTTCGGGCAGAATAACTATGGCTACACCTTC
CASSLTFGQNNYGYTF
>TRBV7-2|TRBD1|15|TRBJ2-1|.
TGTGCCAGCAGCTGGACCGGGGACAGCTACAATGAGCAGTTCTTC
CASSWTGDSYNEQFF
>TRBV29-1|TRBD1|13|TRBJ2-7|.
TGCAGCGTCCGGGACAGGGGGCCCTACGCGCAGTACTTC
CSVRDRGPYAQYF
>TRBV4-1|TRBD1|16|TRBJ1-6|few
TGCGCCAGCAGCCGCCTGATAGGGACAGGGAATTCACCCCTCCACTTT
CASSRLIGTGNSPLHF
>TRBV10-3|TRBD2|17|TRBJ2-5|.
TGTGCCAGCAGCCAAGCGGGTAGCGGGAGGGCCTGGGAGACCCAGTACTTC
CASSQAGSGRAWETQYF
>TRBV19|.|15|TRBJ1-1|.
TGTGCCAGTAGTCCCCGGGGAGGGGCTAACACTGAAGCTTTCTTT
CASSPRGGANTEAFF
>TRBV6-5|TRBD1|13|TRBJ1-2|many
TGTGCCAGCAGTCTGGGACAGACCTATGGCTACACCTTC
CASSLGQTYGYTF
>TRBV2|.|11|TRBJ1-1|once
TGTGCCAGCAGTGAAGTTGAAAAGCAGTTCTTT
CASSEVEKQFF
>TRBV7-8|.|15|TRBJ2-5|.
TGTGCCAGCAGTTCACCCCGCGGGCTACAAGAGACCCAGTACTTC
CASSSPRGLQETQYF
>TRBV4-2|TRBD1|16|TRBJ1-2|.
TGTGCCAGCAGCCAACCTCGACAGGGATCTGCCTATGGCTACACCTTC
CASSQPRQGSAYGYTF
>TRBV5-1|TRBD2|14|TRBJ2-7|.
TGCGCCAGCAGCTTGGTGGGACTAGCAGGGGAGCAGTACTTC
CASSLVGLAGEQYF
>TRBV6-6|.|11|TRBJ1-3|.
TGTGCCAGCAGTTTGAGGGACACCATATATTTT
CASSLRDTIYF
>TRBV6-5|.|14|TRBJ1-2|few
TGTGCCAGCACCGCGGGGGACCGCTACTATGGCTACACCTTC
CASTAGDRYYGYTF